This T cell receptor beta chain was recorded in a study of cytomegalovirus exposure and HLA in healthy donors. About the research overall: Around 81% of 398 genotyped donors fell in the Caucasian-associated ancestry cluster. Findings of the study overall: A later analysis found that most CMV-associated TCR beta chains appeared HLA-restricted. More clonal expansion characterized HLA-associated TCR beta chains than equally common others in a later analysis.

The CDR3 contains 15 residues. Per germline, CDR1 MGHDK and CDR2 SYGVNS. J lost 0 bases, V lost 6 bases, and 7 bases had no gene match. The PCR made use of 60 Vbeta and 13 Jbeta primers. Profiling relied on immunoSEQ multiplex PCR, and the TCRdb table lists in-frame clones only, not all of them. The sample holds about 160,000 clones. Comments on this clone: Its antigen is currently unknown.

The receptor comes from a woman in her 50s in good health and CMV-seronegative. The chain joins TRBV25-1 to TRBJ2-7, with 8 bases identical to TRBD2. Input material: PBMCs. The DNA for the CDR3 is TGTGCCAGCAGACAGAGCGGGAGAGCCTCCTACGAGCAGTACTTC. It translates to CASRQSGRASYEQYF.